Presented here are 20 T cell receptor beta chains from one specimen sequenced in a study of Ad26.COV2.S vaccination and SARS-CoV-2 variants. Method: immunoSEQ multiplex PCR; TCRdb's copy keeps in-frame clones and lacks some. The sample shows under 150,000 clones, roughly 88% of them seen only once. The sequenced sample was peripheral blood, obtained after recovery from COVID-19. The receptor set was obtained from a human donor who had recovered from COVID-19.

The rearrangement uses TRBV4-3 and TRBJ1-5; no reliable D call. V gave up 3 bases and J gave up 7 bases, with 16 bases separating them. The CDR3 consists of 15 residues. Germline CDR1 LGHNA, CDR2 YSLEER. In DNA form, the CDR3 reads TGCGCCAGCAGCCATAAGGGAGGGAGGGAACAGCCCCAGCATTTT. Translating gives CASSHKGGREQPQHF.

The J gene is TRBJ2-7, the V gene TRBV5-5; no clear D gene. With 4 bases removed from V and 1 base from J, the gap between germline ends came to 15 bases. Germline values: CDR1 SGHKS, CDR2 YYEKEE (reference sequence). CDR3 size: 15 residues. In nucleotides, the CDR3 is TGTGCCAGCAGCGTCACTCCTGGCGGATCCTACGAGCAGTACTTC. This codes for CASSVTPGGSYEQYF.

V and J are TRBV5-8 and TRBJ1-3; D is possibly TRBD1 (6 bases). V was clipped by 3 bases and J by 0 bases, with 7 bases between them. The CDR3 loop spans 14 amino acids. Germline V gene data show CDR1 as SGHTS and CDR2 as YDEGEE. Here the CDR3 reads CASSYRVSGNTIYF. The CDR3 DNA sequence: TGTGCCAGCAGCTACAGGGTCTCTGGAAACACCATATATTTT.

The chain's CDR3 is CASSLWGDTQYF. Written as DNA, the CDR3 is TGTGCCAGCAGTTTATGGGGCGATACGCAGTATTTT. This chain connects TRBV28 to TRBJ2-3; D ambiguous. This CDR3 contains 12 residues. V was pared by 0 bases and J by 6 bases, with 4 bases between. Germline V gives CDR1 MDHEN, CDR2 SYDVKM.

CDR3 amino acids: CASSEQISTSGYYEQYF. The CDR3 nucleotides are TGTGCCAGCAGCGAACAGATCTCGACTAGCGGCTACTACGAGCAGTACTTC. The chain recombines TRBV7-2 with TRBJ2-7; 9 positions match TRBD2. V gave up 5 bases and J gave up 3 bases; unmatched junction bases: 14. The V gene's germline CDR1 is SGHTA and CDR2 FQGNSA. The CDR3 has 17 residues.

Here the CDR3 DNA reads TGTGCCTGGACCTCTGGGCCAGGGAGACCTCCGGACACCATATATTTT. Translation gives CAWTSGPGRPPDTIYF. The chain links TRBV30 to TRBJ1-3; D may be TRBD1 (5 bases). CDR3 length equals 16 residues. Looked up from germline, CDR1 is GTSNPN and CDR2 is SVGIG (reference sequence). V lost 4 bases and J 8 bases, leaving 24 bases between the germline ends.

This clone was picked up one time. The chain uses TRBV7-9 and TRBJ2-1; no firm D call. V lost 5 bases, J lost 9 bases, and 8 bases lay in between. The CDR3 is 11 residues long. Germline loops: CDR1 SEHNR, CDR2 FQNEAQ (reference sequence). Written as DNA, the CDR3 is TGTGCCAGCAGCCCAAACCGTGAGCAGTTCTTC. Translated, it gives CASSPNREQFF.

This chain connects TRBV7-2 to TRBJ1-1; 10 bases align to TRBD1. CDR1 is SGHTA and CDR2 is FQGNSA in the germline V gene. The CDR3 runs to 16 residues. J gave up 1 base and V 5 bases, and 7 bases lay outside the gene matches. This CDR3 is CASSQGQGRGNTEAFF. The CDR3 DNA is TGTGCCAGCAGCCAGGGACAGGGGCGGGGGAACACTGAAGCTTTCTTT.

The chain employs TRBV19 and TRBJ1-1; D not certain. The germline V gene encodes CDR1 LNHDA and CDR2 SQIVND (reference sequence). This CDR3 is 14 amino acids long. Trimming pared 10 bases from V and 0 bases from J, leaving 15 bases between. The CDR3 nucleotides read TGTGCCATCGGCGGAGGCAGATTGAACACTGAAGCTTTCTTT. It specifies CAIGGGRLNTEAFF. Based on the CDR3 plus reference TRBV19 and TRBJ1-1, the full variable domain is DGGITQSPKYLFRKEGQNVTLSCEQNLNHDAMYWYRQDPGQGLRLIYYSQIVNDFQKGDIAEGYSVSREKKESFPLTVTSAQKNPTAFYLCAIGGGRLNTEAFFGQGTRLTVV.

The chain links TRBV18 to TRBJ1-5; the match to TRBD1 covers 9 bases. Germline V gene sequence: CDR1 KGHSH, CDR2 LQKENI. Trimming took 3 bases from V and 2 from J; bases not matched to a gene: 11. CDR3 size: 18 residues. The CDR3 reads CASSPSDRGAVGNQPQHF. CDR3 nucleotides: TGTGCCAGCTCACCGTCGGACAGGGGAGCCGTTGGCAATCAGCCCCAGCATTTT.

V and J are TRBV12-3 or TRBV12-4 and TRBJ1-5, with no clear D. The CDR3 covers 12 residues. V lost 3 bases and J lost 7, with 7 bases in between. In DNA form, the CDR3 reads TGTGCCAGCAGTTTTGGGGAACAGCCCCAGCATTTT. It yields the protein CASSFGEQPQHF.

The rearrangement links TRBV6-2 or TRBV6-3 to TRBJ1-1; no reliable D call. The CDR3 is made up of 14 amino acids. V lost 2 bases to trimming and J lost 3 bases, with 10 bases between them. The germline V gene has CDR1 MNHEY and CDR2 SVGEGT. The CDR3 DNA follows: TGTGCCAGCAGTTACGATCCCTCGTACACTGAAGCTTTCTTT. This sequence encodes CASSYDPSYTEAFF.

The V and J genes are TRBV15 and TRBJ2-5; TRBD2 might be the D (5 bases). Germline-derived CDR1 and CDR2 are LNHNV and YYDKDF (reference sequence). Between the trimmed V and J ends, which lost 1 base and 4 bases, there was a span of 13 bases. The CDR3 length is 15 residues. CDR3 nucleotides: TGTGCCACCAGCAGAGTCTCGGGCGGAGGAGAGACCCAGTACTTC. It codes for CATSRVSGGGETQYF.

The CDR3 loop reads CASSAGVAGQETQYF. The CDR3 DNA reads TGCGCCAGCAGCGCAGGGGTGGCAGGACAAGAGACCCAGTACTTC. The chain is built from TRBV5-1 and TRBJ2-5; the D gene is possibly TRBD1 (6 bases). The CDR3 spans 15 residues. Trimming cost V 4 bases and J 2 bases, with 15 bases left between them. Germline V gene sequence: CDR1 SGHRS, CDR2 YFSETQ.

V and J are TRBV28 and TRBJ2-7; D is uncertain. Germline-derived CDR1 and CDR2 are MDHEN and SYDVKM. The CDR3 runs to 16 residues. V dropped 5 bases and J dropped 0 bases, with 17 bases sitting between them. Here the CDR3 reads CASSPWTARSSYEQYF. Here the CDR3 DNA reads TGTGCCAGCAGTCCCTGGACGGCGAGGAGCTCCTACGAGCAGTACTTC. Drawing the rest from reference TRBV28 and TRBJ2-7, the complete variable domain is DVKVTQSSRYLVKRTGEKVFLECVQDMDHENMFWYRQDPGLGLRLIYFSYDVKMKEKGDIPEGYSVSREKKERFSLILESASTNQTSMYLCASSPWTARSSYEQYFGPGTRLTVT.

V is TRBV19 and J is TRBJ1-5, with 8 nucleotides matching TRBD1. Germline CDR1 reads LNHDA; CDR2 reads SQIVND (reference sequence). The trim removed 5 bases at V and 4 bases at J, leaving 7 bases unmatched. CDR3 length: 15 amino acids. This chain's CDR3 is CASSRQGTTNQPQHF. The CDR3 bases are TGTGCCAGTAGTCGACAGGGGACAACTAATCAGCCCCAGCATTTT.

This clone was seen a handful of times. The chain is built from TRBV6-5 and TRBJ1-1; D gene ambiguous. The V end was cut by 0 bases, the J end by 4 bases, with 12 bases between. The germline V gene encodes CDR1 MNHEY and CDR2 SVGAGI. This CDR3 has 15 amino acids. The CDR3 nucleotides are TGTGCCAGCAGTTACTCCTCTCTTCTGACCACTGAAGCTTTCTTT. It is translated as CASSYSSLLTTEAFF.

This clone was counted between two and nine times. The CDR3 sequence is CASSLPARVRSNQPQHF. The CDR3 coding sequence is TGTGCCAGCAGTCTACCCGCGAGGGTACGTAGCAATCAGCCCCAGCATTTT. The chain joins TRBV28 to TRBJ1-5, with D unclear. The CDR3 has 17 amino acids. The germline gives CDR1 MDHEN, CDR2 SYDVKM. The germline V and J ends were trimmed by 5 bases and 0 bases, with 17 bases remaining between them.

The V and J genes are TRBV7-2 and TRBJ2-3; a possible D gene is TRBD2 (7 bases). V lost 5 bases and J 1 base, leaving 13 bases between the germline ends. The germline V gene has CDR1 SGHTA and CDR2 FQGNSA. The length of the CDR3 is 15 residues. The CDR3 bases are TGTGCCAGCAGCGGGGGGGGGCCTCGCACAGATACGCAGTATTTT. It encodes CASSGGGPRTDTQYF.

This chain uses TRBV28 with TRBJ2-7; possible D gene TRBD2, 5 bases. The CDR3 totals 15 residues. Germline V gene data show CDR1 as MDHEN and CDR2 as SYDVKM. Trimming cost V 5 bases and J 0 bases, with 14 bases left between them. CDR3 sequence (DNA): TGTGCCAGCAGTCCCCCGACGGGGAGCTCCTACGAGCAGTACTTC. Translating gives CASSPPTGSSYEQYF.